This T cell receptor (beta chain) was captured by sequencing in a study of blood T cell repertoires in COVID-19. Study as a whole: Samples taken during acute and convalescent COVID-19 were collected in the United States, Italy and Spain.

TCRdb keeps only in-frame clones here, not all; method: immunoSEQ multiplex PCR. This sample carries 75,000 to 95,000 clones, 85% to 90% of them seen once, and the ten largest clones take about 21%. This TCR was sampled from a human donor in a cohort sampled during active COVID-19. The material sequenced was peripheral blood.

The CDR3 region is CASSSRGLSDEQFF. In DNA form, the CDR3 reads TGTGCCAGCAGCTCTAGGGGATTGAGCGATGAGCAGTTCTTC. The rearrangement joins TRBV6-4 to TRBJ2-1; a weak D match, TRBD1 (5 bases). This CDR3 is 14 amino acids long. Germline CDR1 is MRHNA and CDR2 is SNTAGT. V shed 6 bases and J shed 8 bases, with 17 bases lying between them.